This T cell receptor (beta chain) derives from a study of response to subunit inactivated influenza vaccine. Study results and limitations: Every seasonal influenza vaccination brings in few new T cells, the authors suggested.

This clonotype was recorded once. As yet, its antigen is unknown. The CDR3 has 16 amino acids. V lost 1 base and J 1 base, leaving 12 bases between the germline ends. CDR1 SGHAT and CDR2 FQNNGV come from the germline V gene. Using its own MiXCR run on the RT-PCR reads, TCRdb lists one record per CDR3 protein. The data show 750,000 to 850,000 distinct CDR3 sequences, 18% seen once. This sequence joins TRBV11-2 and TRBJ2-3, with D tentatively TRBD2 (6 bases). The source was PBMCs from blood, collected about 5 days after vaccination. This TCR was recovered from a man aged 50-60 years who received an inactivated influenza vaccine. The CDR3 DNA sequence: TGTGCCAGCAGCTTAGGGGCGGGGTGGGGCACAGATACGCAGTATTTT. It yields the protein CASSLGAGWGTDTQYF.